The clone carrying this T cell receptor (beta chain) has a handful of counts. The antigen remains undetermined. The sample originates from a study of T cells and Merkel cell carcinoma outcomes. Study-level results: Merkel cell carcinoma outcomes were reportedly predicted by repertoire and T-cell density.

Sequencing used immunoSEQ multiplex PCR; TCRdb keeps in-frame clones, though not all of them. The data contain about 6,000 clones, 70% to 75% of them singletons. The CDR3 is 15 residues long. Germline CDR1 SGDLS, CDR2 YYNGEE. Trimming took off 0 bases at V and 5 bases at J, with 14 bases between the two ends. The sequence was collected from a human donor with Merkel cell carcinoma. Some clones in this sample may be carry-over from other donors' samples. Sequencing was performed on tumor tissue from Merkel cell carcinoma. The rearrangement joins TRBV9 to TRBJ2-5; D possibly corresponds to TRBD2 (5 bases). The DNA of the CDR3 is TGTGCCAGCAGCGTAGGAGGGAGAGCGTCGGAGACCCAGTACTTC. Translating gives CASSVGGRASETQYF.